The 21 T cell receptor beta chains listed next were all sequenced from one sample in a study of beta chain features in type 1 diabetes. Reverse transcribing all isolated RNA meant expressed TCRB transcripts were sequenced. The assay was immunoSEQ multiplex PCR, and TCRdb's table has in-frame clones only and misses some. The sample comprises about 620,000 clones, 15% to 19% of which are singletons, and approximately 0.093% rests with the top ten. Sequencing was carried out using naive CD4+ T cells from blood. The source is a man in his late teens or twenties in good health.

In this sample, this clone turned up a few times. The rearrangement links TRBV4-2 to TRBJ2-2; 8 bases are a match to TRBD1. After removal of 0 bases from V and 5 bases from J, the junction contained 5 bases not matched to a gene. The germline V gene encodes CDR1 LGHNA and CDR2 YNFKEQ. The CDR3 covers 16 residues. In nucleotides, the CDR3 is TGTGCCAGCAGCCAAGAGGGTAGGACAGGGACCGGGGAGCTGTTTTTT. This sequence encodes CASSQEGRTGTGELFF.

This clone has more than one count but fewer than ten. The chain carries TRBV27 and TRBJ2-3; TRBD1 agrees at 7 bases. Germline CDR1 reads MNHEY; CDR2 reads SMNVEV (reference sequence). V lost 5 bases, J lost 6 bases, and 5 bases stayed unmatched. The CDR3 has 13 amino acids. The CDR3 region is CASSLQGFDTQYF. CDR3 sequence (DNA): TGTGCCAGCAGTCTACAGGGGTTTGATACGCAGTATTTT.

This clone was counted a few times. As DNA, the CDR3 is TGCGCCAGCAGCTTGGAGCCGGGCCGCACTGAAGCTTTCTTT. As protein: CASSLEPGRTEAFF. This sequence joins TRBV5-1 and TRBJ1-1; D not resolved. V lost 0 bases and J 4 bases, leaving 10 bases between the germline ends. This CDR3 spans 14 amino acids. Germline CDR1 reads SGHRS; CDR2 reads YFSETQ.

The chain carries TRBV5-1 and TRBJ2-2; 8 bases line up with TRBD1. CDR3 size: 14 residues. The J segment lost 3 bases and the V segment lost 4 bases, leaving 2 bases of the junction unmatched. Per germline, CDR1 SGHRS and CDR2 YFSETQ. The CDR3 spells CASSQTGDTGELFF. For the CDR3, the DNA is TGCGCCAGCAGCCAGACAGGGGACACCGGGGAGCTGTTTTTT. Together with reference TRBV5-1 and TRBJ2-2, the CDR3 gives the full variable domain: KAGVTQTPRYLIKTRGQQVTLSCSPISGHRSVSWYQQTPGQGLQFLFEYFSETQRNKGNFPGRFSGRQFSNSRSEMNVSTLELGDSALYLCASSQTGDTGELFFGEGSRLTVL.

The chain uses TRBV27 and TRBJ2-7; possibly TRBD1 for D (7 bases). The CDR3 extends over 15 amino acids. Germline assignment: CDR1 MNHEY and CDR2 SMNVEV (reference sequence). V shed 4 bases and J shed 3 bases, with 16 bases lying between them. As DNA, the CDR3 is TGTGCCAGCAGTTCCCCTGCAGGGGGGTACTACGAGCAGTACTTC. Translated: CASSSPAGGYYEQYF.

The chain is built from TRBV4-1 and TRBJ2-1; the match to TRBD1 covers 8 bases. This CDR3 region has 14 residues. The ends lost 1 base at V and 4 bases at J; junction bases unmatched: 0. Germline lookup yields CDR1 MGHRA and CDR2 YSYEKL. In nucleotides, the CDR3 is TGCGCCAGCAGCCAAGGGACAGGGTACAATGAGCAGTTCTTC. It is translated as CASSQGTGYNEQFF.

The chain is built from TRBV7-6 and TRBJ1-5; TRBD1 matches 8 bases. V shed 4 bases, J shed 7 bases, and the junction held 9 bases outside the gene matches. In germline, CDR1 is SGHVS, CDR2 FNYEAQ. The CDR3 loop spans 15 amino acids. For the CDR3, the DNA is TGTGCCAGCAGCTCATTACAGGGGGAGTGGCAGCCCCAGCATTTT. Its protein is CASSSLQGEWQPQHF.

The rearrangement links TRBV11-2 to TRBJ2-7; 9 bases align to TRBD1. J lost 8 bases, V lost 8 bases, and 7 bases had no gene match. The CDR3 runs 12 residues. Germline V gives CDR1 SGHAT, CDR2 FQNNGV. CDR3 in DNA: TGTGCCAGCCGGGACAGGGAGGTGAAGCAGTACTTC. It translates to CASRDREVKQYF.

The chain employs TRBV5-1 and TRBJ1-5, with D possibly matching TRBD1 (5 bases). Per germline, CDR1 SGHRS and CDR2 YFSETQ. The CDR3 is made up of 15 amino acids. V shed 4 bases and J shed 4 bases, with 15 bases lying between them. In DNA form, the CDR3 reads TGCGCCAGCAGCCTTGGGGCAGATGCAAATCAGCCCCAGCATTTT. Protein product: CASSLGADANQPQHF.

This clone showed up just a few times. The rearrangement joins TRBV25-1 to TRBJ2-2, with D perhaps matching TRBD1 or TRBD2 (7 bases each). Trimming removed 3 bases at V and 6 bases at J, with 14 bases between. Per the germline V gene, CDR1 is MGHDK and CDR2 is SYGVNS. CDR3 length: 15 residues. The CDR3 coding sequence is TGTGCCAGCAGTGAGGTCAGGGGGAGGGCCGGGGAGCTGTTTTTT. Translating gives CASSEVRGRAGELFF.

This chain connects TRBV7-2 to TRBJ2-7; 7 nucleotides match TRBD1. This CDR3 has 14 amino acids. V was pared by 1 base and J by 2 bases, with 2 bases of the junction left unmatched. Germline V lookup: CDR1 SGHTA, CDR2 FQGNSA. The CDR3 DNA is TGTGCCAGCAGCTTAGGGGGACAGCCCTACGAGCAGTACTTC. Translated, it gives CASSLGGQPYEQYF.

Only a few counts were recorded for this clone. This chain joins TRBV4-3 and TRBJ2-1; a possible D gene is TRBD1 (6 bases). Looked up from germline, CDR1 is LGHNA and CDR2 is YSLEER. V shed 1 base and J shed 0 bases, with 13 bases lying between them. The CDR3 consists of 17 residues. The CDR3 loop is CASSQAPGESSYNEQFF. As DNA, the CDR3 is TGCGCCAGCAGCCAAGCTCCAGGGGAGAGCTCCTACAATGAGCAGTTCTTC.

The rearrangement joins TRBV7-2 to TRBJ1-1, with 9 bases identical to TRBD1. J lost 4 bases, V lost 2 bases, and 5 bases had no gene match. This CDR3 is 15 amino acids long. Germline V gene sequence: CDR1 SGHTA, CDR2 FQGNSA. The CDR3 loop is CASSLLGQGGTEAFF. In nucleotides, the CDR3 is TGTGCCAGCAGCTTACTGGGACAGGGTGGCACTGAAGCTTTCTTT.

This clone was picked up a small number of times. The chain is built from TRBV25-1 and TRBJ1-6; tentatively, D is TRBD1 (6 bases). CDR3 length equals 15 residues. The germline gives CDR1 MGHDK, CDR2 SYGVNS. Trimming took 5 bases from V and 0 from J, leaving 8 bases between them. CDR3 protein: CASSKGGSYNSPLHF. CDR3 in DNA: TGTGCCAGCAGTAAAGGGGGCTCCTATAATTCACCCCTCCACTTT.

The V gene is TRBV9, the J gene TRBJ1-2; D ambiguous. The V and J ends lost 4 bases and 4 bases respectively, with 5 bases between them. The CDR3 runs to 11 residues. Looked up from germline, CDR1 is SGDLS and CDR2 is YYNGEE. This chain's CDR3 is CASSPGYGYTF. CDR3 DNA: TGTGCCAGCAGCCCAGGCTATGGCTACACCTTC.

This clone was counted only a few times. This chain links TRBV7-2 with TRBJ2-2; weak D call: TRBD2 (6 bases). V lost 5 bases and J lost 1, with 11 bases in between. CDR1 is SGHTA, CDR2 FQGNSA, per germline. The CDR3 is made up of 15 amino acids. DNA of the CDR3: TGTGCCAGCAGCCTTAGCGGAGTGAACACCGGGGAGCTGTTTTTT. It specifies CASSLSGVNTGELFF.

This chain connects TRBV18 to TRBJ1-2; possibly TRBD1 for D (5 bases). The CDR3 is 17 residues long. The V end was cut by 1 base, the J end by 2 bases, with 17 bases between. The germline gives CDR1 KGHSH, CDR2 LQKENI. The CDR3: CASSPLPPAEGNYGYTF. Written as DNA, the CDR3 is TGTGCCAGCTCACCACTCCCACCGGCGGAGGGGAACTATGGCTACACCTTC.

This clone appeared a few times. The chain links TRBV5-7 to TRBJ2-1, with D unclear. TRBV5-7 has ORF status, its function being uncertain. CDR3 length equals 15 residues. With 1 base removed from V and 4 bases from J, the gap between germline ends came to 12 bases. CDR3 coding DNA: TGTGCCAGCAGCTTGCCCAGCCTAAAATACAATGAGCAGTTCTTC. As protein: CASSLPSLKYNEQFF.

The genes are TRBV19 and TRBJ2-7, with D hard to call. CDR1 and CDR2 from the germline V gene are LNHDA and SQIVND (reference sequence). The CDR3 covers 15 residues. Trimming cost V 4 bases and J 5 bases, with 18 bases left between them. Here the CDR3 DNA reads TGTGCCAGTAGTACACGTAGCACGGGTCGAAACGAGCAGTACTTC. It codes for CASSTRSTGRNEQYF.

There are a few counts of this clone. The rearrangement links TRBV18 to TRBJ2-5; a weak D match, TRBD1 (6 bases). Between the trimmed V and J ends, which lost 5 bases and 5 bases, there was a span of 6 bases. In germline, CDR1 is KGHSH, CDR2 LQKENI. The CDR3 is 11 amino acids. CDR3 loop: CASSTGETQYF. In DNA form, the CDR3 reads TGTGCCAGCTCAACAGGGGAGACCCAGTACTTC. Based on the CDR3 plus reference TRBV18 and TRBJ2-5, the full variable domain is NAGVMQNPRHLVRRRGQEARLRCSPMKGHSHVYWYRQLPEEGLKFMVYLQKENIIDESGMPKERFSAEFPKEGPSILRIQQVVRGDSAAYFCASSTGETQYFGPGTRLLVL.

This clone has only a few counts. The J gene is TRBJ2-1, the V gene TRBV2; TRBD1 matches 9 bases. CDR1 SNHLY and CDR2 FYNNEI come from the germline V gene. The CDR3 totals 17 residues. Unmatched junction bases numbered 15, after V lost 8 bases and J lost 4 bases. CDR3 in DNA: TGTGCCAGCCGTCACCCCGCCGGGACAGGGAGATACAATGAGCAGTTCTTC. This translates into CASRHPAGTGRYNEQFF.